The T cell receptor (beta chain) described here comes from a study of blood T cell repertoires in COVID-19. Overall study: Both acute and convalescent COVID-19 samples were obtained from the United States, Italy and Spain.

The CDR3 is 12 amino acids. Per the germline V gene, CDR1 is MDHEN and CDR2 is SYDVKM. Some clones are missing from TCRdb's copy, which holds only in-frame ones; the method was immunoSEQ multiplex PCR. The sample carries under 200,000 clones, roughly 90% recorded once. This receptor was identified in a man aged 18 to 29 with COVID-19, enrolled during active disease. The J gene is TRBJ1-5, the V gene TRBV28; possibly TRBD1 for D (5 bases). Sample: peripheral blood. This CDR3 is CGSGVSNQPQHF. The CDR3 DNA reads as TGTGGCTCGGGGGTAAGCAATCAGCCCCAGCATTTT.